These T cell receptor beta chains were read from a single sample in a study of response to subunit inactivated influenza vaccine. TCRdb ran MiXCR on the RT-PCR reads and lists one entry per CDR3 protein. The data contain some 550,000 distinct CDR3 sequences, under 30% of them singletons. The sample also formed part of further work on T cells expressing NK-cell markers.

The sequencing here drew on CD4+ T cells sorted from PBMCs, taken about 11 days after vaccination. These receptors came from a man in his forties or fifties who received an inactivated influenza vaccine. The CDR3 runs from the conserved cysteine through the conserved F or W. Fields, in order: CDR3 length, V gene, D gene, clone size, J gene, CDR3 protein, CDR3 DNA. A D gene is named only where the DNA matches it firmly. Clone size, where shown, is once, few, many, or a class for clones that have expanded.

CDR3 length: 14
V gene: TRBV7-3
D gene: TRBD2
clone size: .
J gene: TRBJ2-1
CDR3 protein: CASSAASGRNEQFF
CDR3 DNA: TGTGCCAGCAGCGCCGCTAGCGGGAGAAATGAGCAGTTCTTC

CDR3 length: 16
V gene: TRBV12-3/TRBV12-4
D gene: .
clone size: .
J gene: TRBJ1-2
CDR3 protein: CASSLGAGQPNYGYTF
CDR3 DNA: TGTGCCAGCAGTTTAGGGGCAGGGCAACCCAACTATGGCTACACCTTC

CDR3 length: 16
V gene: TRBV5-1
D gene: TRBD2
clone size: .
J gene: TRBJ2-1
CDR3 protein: CASSWAGTSPYNEQFF
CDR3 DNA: TGCGCCAGCAGCTGGGCCGGGACTAGTCCCTACAATGAGCAGTTCTTC

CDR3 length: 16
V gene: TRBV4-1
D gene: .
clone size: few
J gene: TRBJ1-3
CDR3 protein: CASSQDNGVSGNTIYF
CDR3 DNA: TGCGCCAGCAGCCAAGATAACGGAGTCTCTGGAAACACCATATATTTT

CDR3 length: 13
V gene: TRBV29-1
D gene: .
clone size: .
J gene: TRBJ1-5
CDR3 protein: CSVVGAGNQPQHF
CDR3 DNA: TGCAGCGTTGTTGGAGCTGGCAATCAGCCCCAGCATTTT

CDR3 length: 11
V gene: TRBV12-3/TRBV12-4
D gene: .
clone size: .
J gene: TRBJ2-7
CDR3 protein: CASSELFEQYF
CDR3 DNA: TGTGCCAGCAGTGAATTGTTTGAGCAGTACTTC

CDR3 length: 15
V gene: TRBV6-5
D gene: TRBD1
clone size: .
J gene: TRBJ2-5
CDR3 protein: CASSYFQTGGETQYF
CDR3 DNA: TGTGCCAGCAGTTACTTCCAGACAGGGGGAGAGACCCAGTACTTC

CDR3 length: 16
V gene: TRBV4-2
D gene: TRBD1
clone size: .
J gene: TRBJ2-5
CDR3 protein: CASSQDLRDSQETQYF
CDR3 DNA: TGTGCCAGCAGCCAAGATCTCCGGGACAGCCAAGAGACCCAGTACTTC

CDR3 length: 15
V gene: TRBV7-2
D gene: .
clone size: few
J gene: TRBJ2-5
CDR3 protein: CASSLVSGEWETQYF
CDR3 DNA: TGTGCCAGCAGCTTAGTTTCGGGGGAGTGGGAGACCCAGTACTTC

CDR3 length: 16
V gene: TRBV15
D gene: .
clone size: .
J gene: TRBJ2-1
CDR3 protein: CATSRDGHRVGNEQFF
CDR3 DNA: TGTGCCACCAGCAGAGACGGGCACCGAGTCGGCAATGAGCAGTTCTTC

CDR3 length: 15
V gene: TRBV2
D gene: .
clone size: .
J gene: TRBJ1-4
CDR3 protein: CASSEHRGNNEKLFF
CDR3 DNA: TGTGCCAGCAGTGAGCATCGTGGAAATAATGAAAAACTGTTTTTT

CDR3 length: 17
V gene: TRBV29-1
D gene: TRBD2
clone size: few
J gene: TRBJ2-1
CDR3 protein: CSVEPIRAGAAYNEQFF
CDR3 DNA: TGCAGCGTTGAACCGATCAGAGCGGGGGCCGCCTACAATGAGCAGTTCTTC

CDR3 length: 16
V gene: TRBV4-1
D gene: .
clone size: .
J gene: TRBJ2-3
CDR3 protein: CASSQERHAVADTQYF
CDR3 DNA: TGCGCCAGCAGCCAAGAGCGACACGCCGTCGCAGATACGCAGTATTTT

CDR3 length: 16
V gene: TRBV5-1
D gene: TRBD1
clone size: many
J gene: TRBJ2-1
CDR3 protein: CASSLLRDSDDNEQFF
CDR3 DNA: TGCGCCAGCAGCTTGTTACGGGACAGTGACGACAATGAGCAGTTCTTC

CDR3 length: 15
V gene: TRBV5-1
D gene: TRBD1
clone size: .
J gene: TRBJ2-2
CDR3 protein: CASSSGQGRGGELFF
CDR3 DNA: TGCGCCAGCAGCTCCGGACAGGGACGAGGCGGGGAGCTGTTTTTT

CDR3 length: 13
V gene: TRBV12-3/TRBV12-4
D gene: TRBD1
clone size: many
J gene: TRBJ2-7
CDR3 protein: CASSTGGAYEQYF
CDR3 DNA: TGTGCCAGCAGTACAGGGGGCGCCTACGAGCAGTACTTC